The 20 T cell receptor beta chains in this list originate from one sample, sequenced in a study of T cells after yellow fever vaccination (dated by TCRdb to between 2019 and 2020). This specimen's treatment or condition label, per the study, means: live attenuated yellow fever vaccine strain. The library was generated by 5' RACE. Sequenced on an Illumina HiSeq 2500. TCRdb's own reprocessing of the public reads used fastp at Q25 and MiXCR and kept productive beta chains. For every CDR3 protein sequence, its rows merge into one entry that carries the most common genes and DNA. The sample yields about 210,000 distinct CDR3 sequences; roughly 6.3% were counted once. Of the sample, 1% to 1.2% falls within the top ten clones. The sample consisted of CD4+ T cells sorted from PBMCs, taken on the day of the yellow fever booster vaccination. The origin of the receptors is a man aged 25 to 45 who received the YFV17D yellow fever vaccine.

The CDR3 DNA follows: TGTGCCAGCAGCCCCGGAGGGATGCAAGAGACCCAGTACTTC. Protein sequence: CASSPGGMQETQYF. The chain links TRBV7-2 to TRBJ2-5, with D maybe TRBD2 (6 bases). The CDR3 contains 14 residues. The germline V gene has CDR1 SGHTA and CDR2 FQGNSA. Between the trimmed V and J ends, which lost 5 bases and 2 bases, there was a span of 12 bases.

Notes on this clonotype: One base away lies a much larger clone, so this may be a sequencing read error. V usage is TRBV19 and J usage is TRBJ2-3; D assignment may be TRBD1 or TRBD2 (7 bases each). The CDR3 sequence is 15 residues long. In germline, CDR1 is LNHDA, CDR2 SQIVND (reference sequence). The CDR3 DNA follows: TGTGCCAGTAGGCCCAGGGGGAGGGTCTCAGATCCGCAGTATTTT. Translated: CASRPRGRVSDPQYF.

This clonotype was picked up many times. The chain uses TRBV10-1 and TRBJ2-3; D is ambiguous. Germline values: CDR1 WNHNN, CDR2 SYGVQD (reference sequence). V was shortened by 6 bases and J by 2 bases, with 15 bases between the two germline ends. CDR3 length equals 15 residues. In nucleotides, the CDR3 is TGCGCCAGCAGACCGTGCGGCAGTGACACAGATACGCAGTATTTT. Its protein is CASRPCGSDTDTQYF.

This clonotype appeared a few times. The rearrangement links TRBV3-1 to TRBJ1-1; possibly TRBD1 for D (6 bases). Looked up from germline, CDR1 is LGHDT and CDR2 is YNNKEL (reference sequence). Trimming removed 1 base from V and 0 bases from J, with 9 bases in between. CDR3 length equals 15 residues. The chain's CDR3 is CASSQGGQMNTEAFF. CDR3 DNA: TGTGCCAGCAGCCAAGGGGGGCAGATGAACACTGAAGCTTTCTTT.

This clonotype was seen a few times. The CDR3, as DNA: TGTGCCAGCAGCCAAGGCCCTGTATCCAATGAGCAGTTCTTC. This gives the protein CASSQGPVSNEQFF. The chain links TRBV3-1 to TRBJ2-1, with D uncertain. This CDR3 is built from 14 residues. Trimming removed 1 base from V and 6 bases from J, with 10 bases in between. CDR1 is LGHDT, CDR2 YNNKEL, per germline (reference sequence).

This clonotype appeared many times. The V call is TRBV18, the J call TRBJ1-4; D is ambiguous. In germline, CDR1 is KGHSH, CDR2 LQKENI. The CDR3 consists of 14 residues. V was pared by 4 bases and J by 7 bases, with 13 bases between. CDR3 protein: CASSREQLAEKLFF. CDR3 DNA: TGTGCCAGCTCACGAGAGCAGCTCGCTGAAAAACTGTTTTTT.

This clonotype was found many times. The V and J genes are TRBV3-1 and TRBJ2-1; D uncertain. This CDR3 spans 13 amino acids. V lost 2 bases, J lost 8 bases, and 10 bases lay in between. The germline V gene has CDR1 LGHDT and CDR2 YNNKEL (reference sequence). CDR3 amino acids: CASSQLEKDEQFF. CDR3 DNA: TGTGCCAGCAGCCAACTGGAGAAAGATGAGCAGTTCTTC.

The chain has TRBV11-2 and TRBJ2-5; D possibly corresponds to TRBD2 (5 bases). Between the trimmed V and J ends, which lost 1 base and 5 bases, there was a span of 11 bases. CDR1 is SGHAT, CDR2 FQNNGV, per germline. This CDR3 comprises 14 residues. The CDR3 nucleotides read TGTGCCAGCAGCTTAGGAATGGGCGGGGAGACCCAGTACTTC. It yields the protein CASSLGMGGETQYF.

The table lists this clonotype with many counts. This chain links TRBV20-1 with TRBJ1-5; D gene uncertain. Germline CDR1 DFQATT, CDR2 SNEGSKA (reference sequence). The CDR3 totals 13 residues. Trimming cost V 1 base and J 4 bases, with 8 bases left between them. CDR3 in amino acids: CSARATANQPQHF. CDR3 nucleotide sequence: TGCAGTGCTAGAGCAACGGCTAATCAGCCCCAGCATTTT.

This clonotype appeared many times. V gene TRBV6-1 combines with J gene TRBJ2-6; D gene uncertain. The CDR3 is 15 amino acids. Trimming left V 10 bases short and J 1 base short, with 14 bases between. Per germline, CDR1 MNHNS and CDR2 SASEGT. CDR3 protein: CAIGRITSGANVLTF. The CDR3 DNA reads TGTGCCATCGGCAGAATAACTTCTGGGGCCAACGTCCTGACTTTC.

This clonotype was found a few times. The chain joins TRBV7-8 to TRBJ2-7; unclear D gene. V lost 6 bases and J 5 bases, leaving 11 bases between the germline ends. The germline gives CDR1 SGHVS, CDR2 FQNEAQ. The CDR3 length is 12 residues. CDR3 coding DNA: TGTGCCAGCAGTTCCCTACGGAACGAGCAGTACTTC. Translated, it gives CASSSLRNEQYF.

This clonotype came up many times. The chain recombines TRBV6-1 with TRBJ2-5; 11 nucleotides agree with TRBD2. The CDR3 totals 15 residues. CDR1 and CDR2 from the germline V gene are MNHNS and SASEGT. V shed 6 bases and J 1 base; nucleotides not matched to a gene: 4. The DNA of the CDR3 is TGTGCCAGCAGACTTAGCGGGAGGGGCCAAGAGACCCAGTACTTC. This gives the protein CASRLSGRGQETQYF.

This chain joins TRBV2 and TRBJ1-2; D unresolved. V dropped 9 bases and J dropped 0 bases, with 14 bases sitting between them. Germline lookup yields CDR1 SNHLY and CDR2 FYNNEI. This CDR3 has 14 amino acids. CDR3 in DNA: TGTGCCAGGAGGAAGCAGGATACTAACTATGGCTACACCTTC. As protein: CARRKQDTNYGYTF.

The sample holds many counts of this clonotype. The chain uses TRBV27 and TRBJ2-2; D unclear. The germline V and J ends were trimmed by 9 bases and 8 bases, with 10 bases remaining between them. Germline-derived CDR1 and CDR2 are MNHEY and SMNVEV (reference sequence). The CDR3 consists of 11 residues. For the CDR3, the DNA is TGTGCCAGTCTTAGTGGTGGGGAGCTGTTTTTT. This sequence encodes CASLSGGELFF.

Only a few counts were recorded for this clonotype. The gene calls are TRBV6-2 or TRBV6-3 and TRBJ2-2; 8 nucleotides match TRBD2. J was trimmed by 4 bases and V by 6 bases; bases with no gene match: 10. The germline V gene has CDR1 MNHEY and CDR2 SVGEGT. The CDR3 runs 16 residues. The CDR3 is CASRGYRLARTGELFF. CDR3 in DNA: TGTGCCAGCAGGGGATACAGACTAGCGCGCACCGGGGAGCTGTTTTTT.

This clonotype was counted between two and nine times. This chain connects TRBV20-1 to TRBJ2-7; 7 bases map to TRBD2. Germline V gene lookup returns CDR1 DFQATT and CDR2 SNEGSKA (reference sequence). This CDR3 region has 13 residues. The V and J ends lost 6 bases and 5 bases, in that order; junction bases with no gene match: 10. CDR3 protein: CSAERGRENEQYF. DNA for the CDR3: TGCAGTGCCGAACGGGGGAGGGAGAACGAGCAGTACTTC.

There are a few counts of this clonotype. The rearrangement links TRBV20-1 to TRBJ1-1; D might be TRBD1 (5 bases). V lost 4 bases to trimming and J lost 3 bases, with 15 bases between them. The CDR3 contains 14 residues. CDR1 is DFQATT and CDR2 is SNEGSKA in the germline V gene (reference sequence). CDR3 nucleotide sequence: TGCAGTGCTACCCCGGGGGGTTATGACACTGAAGCTTTCTTT. Translating gives CSATPGGYDTEAFF.

This clonotype was picked up a small number of times. V is TRBV5-1 and J is TRBJ2-7; 8 nucleotides agree with TRBD2. J was trimmed by 2 bases and V by 0 bases; bases with no gene match: 4. The germline V gene encodes CDR1 SGHRS and CDR2 YFSETQ. CDR3 size: 15 residues. The CDR3 bases are TGCGCCAGCAGCTTGGACGGACTAGCCACCTACGAGCAGTACTTC. Amino acid sequence: CASSLDGLATYEQYF.

This clonotype was observed many times. The chain combines TRBV5-6 with TRBJ2-1, with D maybe TRBD2 (5 bases). V was cut by 3 bases and J by 4 bases, with 14 bases left in between. CDR3 size: 15 residues. CDR1 SGHDT and CDR2 YYEEEE come from the germline V gene. The CDR3 protein is CASSYSGRGYNEQFF. The CDR3 DNA reads TGTGCCAGCAGCTACAGCGGAAGAGGTTACAATGAGCAGTTCTTC. Full variable domain (rest looked up from reference TRBV5-6 and TRBJ2-1): DAGVTQSPTHLIKTRGQQVTLRCSPKSGHDTVSWYQQALGQGPQFIFQYYEEEERQRGNFPDRFSGHQFPNYSSELNVNALLLGDSALYLCASSYSGRGYNEQFFGPGTRLTVL.

DNA for the CDR3: TGTGCCATCAGACCCGGGACAGGGAAAGGGAACGAGCAGTACTTC. Its protein is CAIRPGTGKGNEQYF. J is TRBJ2-7 and V is TRBV10-3; 9 nucleotides agree with TRBD1. V gave up 6 bases and J gave up 5 bases; unmatched junction bases: 11. The germline gives CDR1 ENHRY, CDR2 SYGVKD. The CDR3 is 15 amino acids.